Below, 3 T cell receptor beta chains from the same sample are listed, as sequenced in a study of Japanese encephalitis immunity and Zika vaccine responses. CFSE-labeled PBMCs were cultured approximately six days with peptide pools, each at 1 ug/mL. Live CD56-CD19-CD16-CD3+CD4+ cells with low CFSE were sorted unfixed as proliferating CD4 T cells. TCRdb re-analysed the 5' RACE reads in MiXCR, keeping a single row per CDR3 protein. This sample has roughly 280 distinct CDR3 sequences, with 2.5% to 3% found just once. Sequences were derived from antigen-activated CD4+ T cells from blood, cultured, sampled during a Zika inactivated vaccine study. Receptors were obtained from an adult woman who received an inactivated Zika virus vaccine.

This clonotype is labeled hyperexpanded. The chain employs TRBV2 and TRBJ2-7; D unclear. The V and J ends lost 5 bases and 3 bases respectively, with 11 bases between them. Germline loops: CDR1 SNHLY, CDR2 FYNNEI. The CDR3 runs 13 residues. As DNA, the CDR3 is TGTGCCAGCAGTAAAGAACAAATCTACGAGCAGTACTTC. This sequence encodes CASSKEQIYEQYF.

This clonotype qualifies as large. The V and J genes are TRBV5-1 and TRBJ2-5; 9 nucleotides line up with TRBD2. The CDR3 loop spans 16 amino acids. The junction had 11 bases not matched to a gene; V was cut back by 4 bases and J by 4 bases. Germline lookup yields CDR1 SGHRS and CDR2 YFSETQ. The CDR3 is CASSVRGGALGETQYF. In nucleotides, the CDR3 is TGCGCCAGCAGCGTTCGCGGGGGGGCGCTGGGAGAGACCCAGTACTTC.

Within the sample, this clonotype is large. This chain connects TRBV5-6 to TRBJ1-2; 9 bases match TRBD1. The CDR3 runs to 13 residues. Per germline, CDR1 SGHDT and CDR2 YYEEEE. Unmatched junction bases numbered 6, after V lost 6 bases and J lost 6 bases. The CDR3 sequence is CASTPGTGNGYTF. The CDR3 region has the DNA TGTGCCAGCACCCCCGGGACAGGGAATGGCTACACCTTC.